The next 4 T cell receptor beta chains were all read from a single sample in a study of blood T cell repertoires in COVID-19. Assay: immunoSEQ multiplex PCR; the TCRdb copy retains only in-frame clones and omits some. The sample includes roughly 250,000 clones, 88% of them seen just once. Sequencing was carried out using peripheral blood. The receptor set was obtained from a man aged 55-75 years who had recovered from COVID-19.

For this clone: Mismatch with germline at one junction end may stem from a read error. The gene calls are TRBV6-2 or TRBV6-3 and TRBJ1-5; 12 nucleotides line up with TRBD1. CDR3 size: 15 residues. CDR1 MNHEY and CDR2 SVGEGT come from the germline V gene. The CDR3 bases are TGTGCCAGCACCCCAGGGACAGGGGGCAAACAGCCCCAGCATTTT. Amino acids: CASTPGTGGKQPQHF.

This clone was seen once. The chain's CDR3 is CASSSPPTGNTEAFF. The CDR3 coding sequence is TGTGCCAGCAGCTCGCCCCCTACGGGGAACACTGAAGCTTTCTTT. This chain connects TRBV7-2 to TRBJ1-1, with D uncertain. Germline loops: CDR1 SGHTA, CDR2 FQGNSA. This CDR3 has 15 residues. V lost 4 bases, J lost 1 base, and 13 bases lay in between. Looking up the rest from reference TRBV7-2 and TRBJ1-1 gives the full variable domain: GAGVSQSPSNKVTEKGKDVELRCDPISGHTALYWYRQSLGQGLEFLIYFQGNSAPDKSGLPSDRFSAERTGGSVSTLTIQRTQQEDSAVYLCASSSPPTGNTEAFFGQGTRLTVV.

The CDR3 sequence is CASSRRGDYNEQFF. The CDR3 region has the DNA TGTGCCAGTAGTCGCAGGGGGGATTACAATGAGCAGTTCTTC. This chain uses TRBV19 with TRBJ2-1, with D tentatively TRBD1 (7 bases). CDR3 length: 14 amino acids. The V end lost 5 bases, the J end lost 4 bases, and 12 bases lay between the germline ends. Germline-derived CDR1 and CDR2 are LNHDA and SQIVND (reference sequence).

This chain links TRBV4-1 with TRBJ2-3; TRBD2 matches at 12 bases. The CDR3 is 16 amino acids. Germline V CDR1 and CDR2: MGHRA, YSYEKL. The V gene end was trimmed by 1 base and the J gene end by 6 bases; junction bases not matched to a gene: 5. CDR3 amino acids: CASSQALAGGQDTQYF. CDR3 in DNA: TGCGCCAGCAGCCAAGCTCTAGCGGGGGGGCAGGATACGCAGTATTTT.